Below, one TCR beta chain is given with its context. Its antigen is undetermined. The V end was cut by 5 bases, the J end by 1 base, with 12 bases between. The length of the CDR3 is 14 residues. Germline CDR1 and CDR2: WSHSY and SAAADI. When sampled, the donors appeared nominally healthy, though they likely had unrecorded immune exposures. This record comes from a study of cytomegalovirus exposure and HLA in healthy donors. Study-wide results and limits: Rarity characterized most TCR sequences, yet some public TCRs appeared in many donors. Listed as cytomegalovirus-associated were 164 TCR beta chains.

PCR primers comprised 60 Vbeta and 13 Jbeta primers. Produced via immunoSEQ multiplex PCR; TCRdb's table is partial and in-frame only. The profile shows some 140,000 clones, 60% to 85% of them singletons. The rearrangement uses TRBV10-2 and TRBJ2-7; D possibly corresponds to TRBD1 (6 bases). The specimen was PBMCs. This sequence was found in a woman aged 35 to 49 in good health and CMV-seronegative. CDR3 DNA: TGCGCCAGCAGTCTCAGGGGAAGATCCTACGAGCAGTACTTC. Translated, it gives CASSLRGRSYEQYF.